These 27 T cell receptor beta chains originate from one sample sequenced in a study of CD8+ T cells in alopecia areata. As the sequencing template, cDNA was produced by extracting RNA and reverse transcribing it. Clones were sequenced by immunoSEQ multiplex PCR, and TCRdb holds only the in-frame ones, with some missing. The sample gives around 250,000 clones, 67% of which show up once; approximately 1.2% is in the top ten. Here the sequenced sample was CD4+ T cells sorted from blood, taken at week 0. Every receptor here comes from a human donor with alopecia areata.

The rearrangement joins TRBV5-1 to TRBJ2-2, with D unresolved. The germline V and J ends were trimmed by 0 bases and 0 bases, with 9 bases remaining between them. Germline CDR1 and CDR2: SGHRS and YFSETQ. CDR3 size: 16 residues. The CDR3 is CASSLAATANTGELFF. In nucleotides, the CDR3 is TGCGCCAGCAGCTTGGCAGCGACTGCGAACACCGGGGAGCTGTTTTTT.

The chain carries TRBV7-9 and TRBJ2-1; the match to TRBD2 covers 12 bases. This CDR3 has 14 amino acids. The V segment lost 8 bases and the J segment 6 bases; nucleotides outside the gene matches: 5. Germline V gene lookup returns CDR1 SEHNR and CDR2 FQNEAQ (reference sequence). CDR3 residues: CASSSGGALNEQFF. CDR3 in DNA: TGTGCCAGCTCTAGCGGGGGGGCCCTCAATGAGCAGTTCTTC. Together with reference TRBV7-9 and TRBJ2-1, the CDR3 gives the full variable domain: DTGVSQNPRHKITKRGQNVTFRCDPISEHNRLYWYRQTLGQGPEFLTYFQNEAQLEKSRLLSDRFSAERPKGSFSTLEIQRTEQGDSAMYLCASSSGGALNEQFFGPGTRLTVL.

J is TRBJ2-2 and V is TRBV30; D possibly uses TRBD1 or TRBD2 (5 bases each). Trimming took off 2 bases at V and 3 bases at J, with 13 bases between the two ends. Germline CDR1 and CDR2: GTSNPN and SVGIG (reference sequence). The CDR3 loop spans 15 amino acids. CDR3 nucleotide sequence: TGTGCCTGGAGTATGGCCGGGACGTACACCGGGGAGCTGTTTTTT. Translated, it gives CAWSMAGTYTGELFF.

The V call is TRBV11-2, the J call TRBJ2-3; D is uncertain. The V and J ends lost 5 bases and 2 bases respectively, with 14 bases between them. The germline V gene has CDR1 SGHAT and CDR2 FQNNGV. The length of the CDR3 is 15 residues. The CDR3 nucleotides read TGTGCCAGCAGCCTGATAGGAGCCAACACAGATACGCAGTATTTT. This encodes CASSLIGANTDTQYF.

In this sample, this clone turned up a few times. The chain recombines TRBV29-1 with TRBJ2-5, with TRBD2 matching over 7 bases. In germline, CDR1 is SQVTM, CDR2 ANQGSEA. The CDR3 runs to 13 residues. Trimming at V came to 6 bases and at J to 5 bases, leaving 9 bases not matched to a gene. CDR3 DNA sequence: TGCAGCGTGGGGACTCGGGGAGGGGAGACCCAGTACTTC. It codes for CSVGTRGGETQYF.

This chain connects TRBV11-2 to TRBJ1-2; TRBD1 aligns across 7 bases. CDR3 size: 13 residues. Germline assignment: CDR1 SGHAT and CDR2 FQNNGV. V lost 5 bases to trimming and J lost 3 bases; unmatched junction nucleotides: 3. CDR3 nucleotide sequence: TGTGCCAGCAGCGAGGGACAGTACTATGGCTACACCTTC. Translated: CASSEGQYYGYTF.

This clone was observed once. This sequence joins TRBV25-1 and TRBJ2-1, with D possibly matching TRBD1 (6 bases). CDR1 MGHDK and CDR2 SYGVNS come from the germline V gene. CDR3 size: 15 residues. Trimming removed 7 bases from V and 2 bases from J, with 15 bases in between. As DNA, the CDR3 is TGTGCCAGCACCCCGGCAGGGGTGGCCTACAATGAGCAGTTCTTC. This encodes CASTPAGVAYNEQFF.

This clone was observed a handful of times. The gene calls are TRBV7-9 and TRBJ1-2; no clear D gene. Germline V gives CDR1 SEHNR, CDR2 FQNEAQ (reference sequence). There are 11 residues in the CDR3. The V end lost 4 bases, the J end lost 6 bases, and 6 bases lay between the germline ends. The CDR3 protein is CASSYTDGYTF. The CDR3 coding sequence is TGTGCCAGCAGCTACACGGATGGCTACACCTTC.

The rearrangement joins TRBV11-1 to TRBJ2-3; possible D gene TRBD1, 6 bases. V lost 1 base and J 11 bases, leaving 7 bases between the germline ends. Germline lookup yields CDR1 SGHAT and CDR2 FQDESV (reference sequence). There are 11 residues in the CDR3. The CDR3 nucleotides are TGTGCCAGCAGCTTAGGGGACAAGCAGTATTTT. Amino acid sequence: CASSLGDKQYF. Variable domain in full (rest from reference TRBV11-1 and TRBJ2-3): EAEVAQSPRYKITEKSQAVAFWCDPISGHATLYWYRQILGQGPELLVQFQDESVVDDSQLPKDRFSAERLKGVDSTLKIQPAELGDSAMYLCASSLGDKQYFGPGTRLTVL.

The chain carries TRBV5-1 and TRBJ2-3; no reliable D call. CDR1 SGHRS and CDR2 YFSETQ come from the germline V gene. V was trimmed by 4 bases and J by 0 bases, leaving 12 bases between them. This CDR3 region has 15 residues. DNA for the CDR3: TGCGCCAGCAGCCCCGGGTGGTCCAGCACAGATACGCAGTATTTT. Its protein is CASSPGWSSTDTQYF.

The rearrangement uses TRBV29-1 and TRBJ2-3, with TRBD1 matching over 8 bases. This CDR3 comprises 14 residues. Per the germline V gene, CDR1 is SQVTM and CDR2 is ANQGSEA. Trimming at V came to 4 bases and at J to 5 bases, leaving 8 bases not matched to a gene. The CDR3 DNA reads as TGCAGCGTTGCTGCCGGACAGGGAGTAGATACGCAGTATTTT. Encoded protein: CSVAAGQGVDTQYF.

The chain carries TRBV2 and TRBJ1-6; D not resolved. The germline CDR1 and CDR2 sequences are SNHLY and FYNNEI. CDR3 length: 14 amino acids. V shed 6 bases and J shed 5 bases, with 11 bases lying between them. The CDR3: CASSDRPDNSPLHF. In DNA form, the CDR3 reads TGTGCCAGCAGCGATAGGCCCGATAATTCACCCCTCCACTTT.

The CDR3 sequence is CASSQLRSYNEQFF. The CDR3 DNA reads TGTGCCAGCAGCCAATTGCGCTCCTACAATGAGCAGTTCTTC. The chain combines TRBV14 with TRBJ2-1; D gene uncertain. Germline V gene lookup returns CDR1 SGHDN and CDR2 FVKESK. There are 14 residues in the CDR3. V lost 2 bases to trimming and J lost 0 bases, with 5 bases between them.

Here the CDR3 DNA reads TGTGCCAGCACTTCCCCCCAGGGGACCGAATCACCCCTCCACTTT. It specifies CASTSPQGTESPLHF. This chain uses TRBV6-6 with TRBJ1-6; a possible D gene is TRBD1 (6 bases). Germline CDR1 MNHNY, CDR2 SVGAGI (reference sequence). Trimming removed 7 bases at V and 10 bases at J, with 20 bases between. This CDR3 contains 15 residues.

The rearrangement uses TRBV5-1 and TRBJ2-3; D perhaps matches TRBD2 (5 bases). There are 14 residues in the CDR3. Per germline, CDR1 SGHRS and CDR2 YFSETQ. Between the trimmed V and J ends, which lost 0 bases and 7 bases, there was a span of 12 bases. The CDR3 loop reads CASSLAGSSNTQYF. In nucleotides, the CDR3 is TGCGCCAGCAGCTTGGCGGGGAGTTCGAATACGCAGTATTTT. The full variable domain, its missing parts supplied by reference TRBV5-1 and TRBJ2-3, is KAGVTQTPRYLIKTRGQQVTLSCSPISGHRSVSWYQQTPGQGLQFLFEYFSETQRNKGNFPGRFSGRQFSNSRSEMNVSTLELGDSALYLCASSLAGSSNTQYFGPGTRLTVL.

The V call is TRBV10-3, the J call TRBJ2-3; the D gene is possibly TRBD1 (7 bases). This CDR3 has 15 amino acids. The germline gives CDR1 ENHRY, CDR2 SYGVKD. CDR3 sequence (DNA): TGTGCGACTCAAGGAGGGGACAGTCAGACAGATACGCAGTATTTT. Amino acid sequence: CATQGGDSQTDTQYF.

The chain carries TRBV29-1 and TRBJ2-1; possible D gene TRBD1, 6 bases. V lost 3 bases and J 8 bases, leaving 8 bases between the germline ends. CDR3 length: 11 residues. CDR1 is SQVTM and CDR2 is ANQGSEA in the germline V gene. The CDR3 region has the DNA TGCAGCGTTGACAGGGGCTATGAGCAGTTCTTC. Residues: CSVDRGYEQFF.

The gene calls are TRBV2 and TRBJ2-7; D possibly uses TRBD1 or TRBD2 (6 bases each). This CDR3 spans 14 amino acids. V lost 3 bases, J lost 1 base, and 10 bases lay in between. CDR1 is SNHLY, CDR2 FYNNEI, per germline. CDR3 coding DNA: TGTGCCAGCAGTGAGCAGGGGAGGTCCTACGAGCAGTACTTC. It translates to CASSEQGRSYEQYF.

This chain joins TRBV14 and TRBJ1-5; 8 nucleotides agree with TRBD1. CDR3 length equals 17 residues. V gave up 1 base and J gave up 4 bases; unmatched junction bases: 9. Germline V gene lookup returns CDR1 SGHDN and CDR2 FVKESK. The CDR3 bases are TGTGCCAGCAGCCAAGCAAAGGGGGGACAGGATAATCAGCCCCAGCATTTT. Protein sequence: CASSQAKGGQDNQPQHF.

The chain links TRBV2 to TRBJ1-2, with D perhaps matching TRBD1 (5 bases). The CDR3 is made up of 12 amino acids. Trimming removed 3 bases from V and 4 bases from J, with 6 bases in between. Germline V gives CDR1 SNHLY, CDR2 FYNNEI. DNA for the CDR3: TGTGCCAGCAGTGACGGGGCCTATGGCTACACCTTC. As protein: CASSDGAYGYTF.

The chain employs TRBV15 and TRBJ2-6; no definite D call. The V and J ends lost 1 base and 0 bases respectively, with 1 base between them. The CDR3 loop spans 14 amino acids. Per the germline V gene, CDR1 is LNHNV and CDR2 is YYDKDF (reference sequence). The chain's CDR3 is CATSRVSGANVLTF. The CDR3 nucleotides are TGTGCCACCAGCAGAGTCTCTGGGGCCAACGTCCTGACTTTC. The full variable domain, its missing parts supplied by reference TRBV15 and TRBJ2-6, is DAMVIQNPRYQVTQFGKPVTLSCSQTLNHNVMYWYQQKSSQAPKLLFHYYDKDFNNEADTPDNFQSRRPNTSFCFLDIRSPGLGDTAMYLCATSRVSGANVLTFGAGSRLTVL.

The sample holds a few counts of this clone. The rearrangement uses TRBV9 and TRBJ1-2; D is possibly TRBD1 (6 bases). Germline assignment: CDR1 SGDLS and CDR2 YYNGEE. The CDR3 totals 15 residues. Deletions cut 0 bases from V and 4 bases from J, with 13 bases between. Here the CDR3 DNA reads TGTGCCAGCAGCGTAGGGGGGGCAGGCTCCTATGGCTACACCTTC. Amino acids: CASSVGGAGSYGYTF.

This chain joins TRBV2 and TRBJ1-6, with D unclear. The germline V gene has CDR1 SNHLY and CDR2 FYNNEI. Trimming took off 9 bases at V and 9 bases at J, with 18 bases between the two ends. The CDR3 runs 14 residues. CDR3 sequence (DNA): TGTGCCAGATCGACGGAACGGATTGGTTCACCCCTCCACTTT. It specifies CARSTERIGSPLHF.

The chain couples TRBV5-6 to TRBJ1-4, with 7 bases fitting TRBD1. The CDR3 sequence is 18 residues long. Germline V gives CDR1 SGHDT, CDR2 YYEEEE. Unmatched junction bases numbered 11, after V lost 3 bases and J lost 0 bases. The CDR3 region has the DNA TGTGCCAGCAGCTCTCTAAGGGACAGACTTGCAACTAATGAAAAACTGTTTTTT. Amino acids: CASSSLRDRLATNEKLFF.

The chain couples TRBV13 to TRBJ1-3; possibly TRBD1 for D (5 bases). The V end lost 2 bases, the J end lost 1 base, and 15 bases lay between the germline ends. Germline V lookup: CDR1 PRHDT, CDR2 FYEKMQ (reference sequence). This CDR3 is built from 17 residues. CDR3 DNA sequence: TGTGCCAGCAGCTTAAGGGGTGGACGGCTATCTGGAAACACCATATATTTT. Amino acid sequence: CASSLRGGRLSGNTIYF.

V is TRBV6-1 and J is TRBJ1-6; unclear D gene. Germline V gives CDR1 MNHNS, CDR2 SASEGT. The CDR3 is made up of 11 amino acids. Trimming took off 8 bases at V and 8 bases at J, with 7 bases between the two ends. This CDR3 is CASFEDSPLHF. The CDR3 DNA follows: TGTGCCAGCTTCGAGGATTCACCCCTCCACTTT.

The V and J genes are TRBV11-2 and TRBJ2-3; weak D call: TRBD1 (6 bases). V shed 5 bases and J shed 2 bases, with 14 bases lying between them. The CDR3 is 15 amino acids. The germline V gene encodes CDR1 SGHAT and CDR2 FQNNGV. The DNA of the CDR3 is TGTGCCAGCAGCACGGGGACACGGAACACAGATACGCAGTATTTT. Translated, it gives CASSTGTRNTDTQYF.